This TCR beta chain is from a study of T cell responses to AZD1222 COVID-19 vaccine. Libraries were prepared by immunoSEQ multiplex PCR; TCRdb keeps only in-frame clonotypes and omits some of them. This table has approximately 110,000 clones, 87% appearing once. The CDR3 extends over 15 amino acids. V lost 2 bases to trimming and J lost 1 base, with 9 bases between them. Looked up from germline, CDR1 is SGHTA and CDR2 is FQGNSA. V is TRBV7-2 and J is TRBJ1-3, with unresolved D. The TCR comes from an adult in good health. This material consisted of peripheral blood, taken on day 0 of AZD1222 vaccination. CDR3 amino acids: CASSLRGLSGNTIYF. CDR3 coding DNA: TGTGCCAGCAGCTTACGGGGTTTGTCTGGAAACACCATATATTTT.